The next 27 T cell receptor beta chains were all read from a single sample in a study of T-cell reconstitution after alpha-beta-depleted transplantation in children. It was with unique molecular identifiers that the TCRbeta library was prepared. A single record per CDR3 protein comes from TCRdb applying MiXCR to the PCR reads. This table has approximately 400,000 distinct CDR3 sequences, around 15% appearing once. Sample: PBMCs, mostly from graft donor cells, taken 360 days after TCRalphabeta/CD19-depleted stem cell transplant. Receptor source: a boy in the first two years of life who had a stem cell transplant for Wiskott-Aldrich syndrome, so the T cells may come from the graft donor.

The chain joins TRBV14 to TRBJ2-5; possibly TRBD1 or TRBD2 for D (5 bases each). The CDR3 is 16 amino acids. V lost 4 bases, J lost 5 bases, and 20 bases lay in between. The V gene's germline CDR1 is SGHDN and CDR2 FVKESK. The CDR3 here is CASSLLQVHWGETQYF. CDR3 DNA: TGTGCCAGCAGCCTACTACAGGTCCATTGGGGGGAGACCCAGTACTTC.

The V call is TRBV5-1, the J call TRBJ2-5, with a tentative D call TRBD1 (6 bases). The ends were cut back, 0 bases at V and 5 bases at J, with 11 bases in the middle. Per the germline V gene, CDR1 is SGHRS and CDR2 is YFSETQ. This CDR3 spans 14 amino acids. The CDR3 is CASSLGHRVETQYF. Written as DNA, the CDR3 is TGCGCCAGCAGCTTGGGCCACAGGGTGGAGACCCAGTACTTC.

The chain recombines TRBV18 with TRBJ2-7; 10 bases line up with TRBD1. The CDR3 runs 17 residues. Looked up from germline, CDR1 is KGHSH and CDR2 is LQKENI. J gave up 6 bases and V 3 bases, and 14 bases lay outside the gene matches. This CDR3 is CASSPVLSGTGVIEQYF. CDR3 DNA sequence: TGTGCCAGCTCACCGGTGTTGAGCGGGACAGGGGTTATCGAGCAGTACTTC.

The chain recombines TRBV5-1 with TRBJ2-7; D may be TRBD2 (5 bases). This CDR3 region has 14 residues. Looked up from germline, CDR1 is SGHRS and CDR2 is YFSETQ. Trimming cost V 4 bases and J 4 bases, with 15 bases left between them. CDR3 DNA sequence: TGCGCCAGCAGCGGTGACCCGTCGGGATACGAGCAGTACTTC. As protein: CASSGDPSGYEQYF.

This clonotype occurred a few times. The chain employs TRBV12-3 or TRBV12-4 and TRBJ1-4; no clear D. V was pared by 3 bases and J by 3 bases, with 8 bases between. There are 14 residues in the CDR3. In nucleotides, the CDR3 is TGTGCCAGCAGTTTCCAGGTTCCTAATGAAAAACTGTTTTTT. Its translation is CASSFQVPNEKLFF.

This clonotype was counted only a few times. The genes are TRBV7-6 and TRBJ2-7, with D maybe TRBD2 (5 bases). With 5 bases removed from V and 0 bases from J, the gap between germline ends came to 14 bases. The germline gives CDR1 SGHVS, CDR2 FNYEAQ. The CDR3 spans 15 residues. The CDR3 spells CASSPPGGSSYEQYF. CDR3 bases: TGTGCCAGCAGCCCCCCCGGAGGCTCCTCCTACGAGCAGTACTTC.

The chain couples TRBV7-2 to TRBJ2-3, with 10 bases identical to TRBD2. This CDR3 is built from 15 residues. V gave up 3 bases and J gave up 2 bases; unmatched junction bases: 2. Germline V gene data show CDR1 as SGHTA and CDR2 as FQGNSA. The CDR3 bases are TGTGCCAGCAGCTTCAGCGGGAGGGCCACAGATACGCAGTATTTT. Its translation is CASSFSGRATDTQYF. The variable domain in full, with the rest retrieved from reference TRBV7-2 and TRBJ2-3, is GAGVSQSPSNKVTEKGKDVELRCDPISGHTALYWYRQSLGQGLEFLIYFQGNSAPDKSGLPSDRFSAERTGGSVSTLTIQRTQQEDSAVYLCASSFSGRATDTQYFGPGTRLTVL.

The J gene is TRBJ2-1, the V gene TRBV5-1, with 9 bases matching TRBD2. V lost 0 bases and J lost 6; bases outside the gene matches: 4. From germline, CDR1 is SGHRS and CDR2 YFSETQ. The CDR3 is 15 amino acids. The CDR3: CASSLAGGGANEQFF. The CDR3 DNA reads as TGCGCCAGCAGCTTGGCGGGCGGGGGGGCCAATGAGCAGTTCTTC. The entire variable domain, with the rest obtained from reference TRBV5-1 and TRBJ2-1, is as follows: KAGVTQTPRYLIKTRGQQVTLSCSPISGHRSVSWYQQTPGQGLQFLFEYFSETQRNKGNFPGRFSGRQFSNSRSEMNVSTLELGDSALYLCASSLAGGGANEQFFGPGTRLTVL.

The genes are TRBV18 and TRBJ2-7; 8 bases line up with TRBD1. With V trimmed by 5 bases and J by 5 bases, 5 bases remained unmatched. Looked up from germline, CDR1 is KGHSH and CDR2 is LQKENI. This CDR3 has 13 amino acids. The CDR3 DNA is TGTGCCAGCTCAATAGGGACAGGCGACGAGCAGTACTTC. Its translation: CASSIGTGDEQYF.

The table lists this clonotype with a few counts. This chain's CDR3 is CASSILWQGTEAFF. Written as DNA, the CDR3 is TGTGCCAGTAGTATTTTGTGGCAGGGCACTGAAGCTTTCTTT. The V gene is TRBV19, the J gene TRBJ1-1; D may be TRBD1 (5 bases). This CDR3 contains 14 residues. In germline, CDR1 is LNHDA, CDR2 SQIVND (reference sequence). With 3 bases removed from V and 4 bases from J, the gap between germline ends came to 12 bases.

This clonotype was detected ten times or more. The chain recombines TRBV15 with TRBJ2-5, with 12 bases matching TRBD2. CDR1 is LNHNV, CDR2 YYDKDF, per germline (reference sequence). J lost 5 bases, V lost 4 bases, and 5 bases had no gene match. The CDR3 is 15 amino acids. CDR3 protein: CATSIRLAGVETQYF. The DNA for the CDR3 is TGTGCCACCAGCATACGACTAGCGGGAGTGGAGACCCAGTACTTC.

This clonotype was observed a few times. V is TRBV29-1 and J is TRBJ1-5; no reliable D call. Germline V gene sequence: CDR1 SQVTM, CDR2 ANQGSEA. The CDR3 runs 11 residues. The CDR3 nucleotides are TGCAGACCGTTAAGAGGTCAGCCCCAGCATTTT. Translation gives CRPLRGQPQHF.

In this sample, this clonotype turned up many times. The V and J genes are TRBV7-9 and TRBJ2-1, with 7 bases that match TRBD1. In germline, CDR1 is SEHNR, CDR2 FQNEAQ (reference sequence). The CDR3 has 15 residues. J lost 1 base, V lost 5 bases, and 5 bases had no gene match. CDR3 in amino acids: CASSLRQGSYNEQFF. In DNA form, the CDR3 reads TGTGCCAGCAGCCTTCGACAGGGATCCTACAATGAGCAGTTCTTC.

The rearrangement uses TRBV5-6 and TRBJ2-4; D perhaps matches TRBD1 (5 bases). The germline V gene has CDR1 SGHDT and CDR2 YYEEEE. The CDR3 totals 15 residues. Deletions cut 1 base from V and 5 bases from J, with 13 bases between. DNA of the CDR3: TGTGCCAGCAGCTTGAACAGGAAAGGAGAAAACATTCAGTACTTC. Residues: CASSLNRKGENIQYF.

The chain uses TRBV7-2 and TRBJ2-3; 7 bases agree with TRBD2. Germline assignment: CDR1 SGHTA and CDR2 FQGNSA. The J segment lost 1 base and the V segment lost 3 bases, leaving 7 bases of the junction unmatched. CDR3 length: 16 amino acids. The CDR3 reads CASSLPGRRGTDTQYF. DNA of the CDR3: TGTGCCAGCAGCTTGCCCGGGAGGAGGGGCACAGATACGCAGTATTTT.

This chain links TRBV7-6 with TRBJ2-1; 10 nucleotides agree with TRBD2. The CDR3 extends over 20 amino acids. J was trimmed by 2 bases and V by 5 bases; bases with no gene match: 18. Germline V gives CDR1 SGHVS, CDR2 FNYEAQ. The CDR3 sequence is CASSPQTVMRAGGPYNEQFF. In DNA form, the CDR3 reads TGTGCCAGCAGCCCACAGACAGTTATGAGAGCGGGAGGGCCCTACAATGAGCAGTTCTTC. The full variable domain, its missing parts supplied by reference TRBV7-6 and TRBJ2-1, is GAGVSQSPRYKVTKRGQDVALRCDPISGHVSLYWYRQALGQGPEFLTYFNYEAQQDKSGLPNDRFSAERPEGSISTLTIQRTEQRDSAMYRCASSPQTVMRAGGPYNEQFFGPGTRLTVL.

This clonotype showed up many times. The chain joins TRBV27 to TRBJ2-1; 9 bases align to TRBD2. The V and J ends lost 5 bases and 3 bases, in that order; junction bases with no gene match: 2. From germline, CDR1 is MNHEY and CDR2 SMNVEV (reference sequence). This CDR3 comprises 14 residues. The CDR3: CASSRLADYNEQFF. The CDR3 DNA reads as TGTGCCAGCAGTCGACTAGCGGACTACAATGAGCAGTTCTTC.

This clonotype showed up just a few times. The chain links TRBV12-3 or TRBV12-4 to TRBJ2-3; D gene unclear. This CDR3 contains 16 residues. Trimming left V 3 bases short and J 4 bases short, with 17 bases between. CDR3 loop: CASSLLSRVDPDTQYF. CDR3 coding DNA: TGTGCCAGCAGTTTGCTCTCTAGAGTCGACCCAGATACGCAGTATTTT.

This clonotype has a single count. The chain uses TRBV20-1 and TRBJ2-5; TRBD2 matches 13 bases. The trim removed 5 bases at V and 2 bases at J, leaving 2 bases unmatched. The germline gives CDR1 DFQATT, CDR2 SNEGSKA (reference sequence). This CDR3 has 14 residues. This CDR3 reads CSALLAGGQETQYF. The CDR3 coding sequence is TGCAGTGCTTTACTAGCGGGGGGGCAAGAGACCCAGTACTTC.

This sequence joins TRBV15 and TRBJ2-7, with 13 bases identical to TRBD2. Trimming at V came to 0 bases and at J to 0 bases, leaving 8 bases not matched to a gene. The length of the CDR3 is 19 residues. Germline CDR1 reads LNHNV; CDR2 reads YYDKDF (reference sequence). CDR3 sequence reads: CATSRDWRLAGGVSYEQYF. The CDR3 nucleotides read TGTGCCACCAGCAGAGATTGGCGACTAGCGGGGGGCGTCTCCTACGAGCAGTACTTC.

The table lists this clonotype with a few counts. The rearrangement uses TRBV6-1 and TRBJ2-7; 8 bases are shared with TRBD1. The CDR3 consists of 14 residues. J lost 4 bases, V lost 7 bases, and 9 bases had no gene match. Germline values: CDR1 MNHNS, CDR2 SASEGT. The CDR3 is CASTNGQGRYEQYF. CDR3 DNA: TGTGCCAGCACTAACGGACAGGGTAGATACGAGCAGTACTTC.

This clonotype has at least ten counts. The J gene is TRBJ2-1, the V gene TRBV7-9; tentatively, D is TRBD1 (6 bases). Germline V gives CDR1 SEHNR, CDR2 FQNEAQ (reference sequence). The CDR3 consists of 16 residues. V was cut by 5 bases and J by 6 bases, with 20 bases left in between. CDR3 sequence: CASSPTGTSSFNEQFF. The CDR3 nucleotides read TGTGCCAGCAGCCCTACCGGGACATCATCTTTCAATGAGCAGTTCTTC. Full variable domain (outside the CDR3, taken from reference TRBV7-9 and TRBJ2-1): DTGVSQNPRHKITKRGQNVTFRCDPISEHNRLYWYRQTLGQGPEFLTYFQNEAQLEKSRLLSDRFSAERPKGSFSTLEIQRTEQGDSAMYLCASSPTGTSSFNEQFFGPGTRLTVL.

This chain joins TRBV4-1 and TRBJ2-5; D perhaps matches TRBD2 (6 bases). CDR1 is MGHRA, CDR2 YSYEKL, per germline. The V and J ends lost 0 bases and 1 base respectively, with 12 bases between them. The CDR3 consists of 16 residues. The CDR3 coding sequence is TGCGCCAGCAGCCAAGATGGGCGGGGCGGCCAAGAGACCCAGTACTTC. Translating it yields CASSQDGRGGQETQYF.

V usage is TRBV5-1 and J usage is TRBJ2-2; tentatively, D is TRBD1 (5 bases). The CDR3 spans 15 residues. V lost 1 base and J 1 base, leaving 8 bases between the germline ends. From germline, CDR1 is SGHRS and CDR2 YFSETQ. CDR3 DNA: TGCGCCAGCAGCTTGCTCCAGGGGAACACCGGGGAGCTGTTTTTT. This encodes CASSLLQGNTGELFF.

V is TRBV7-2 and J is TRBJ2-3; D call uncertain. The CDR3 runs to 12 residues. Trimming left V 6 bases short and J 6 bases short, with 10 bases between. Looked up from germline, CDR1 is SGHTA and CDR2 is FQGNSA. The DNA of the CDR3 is TGTGCCAGCAGACTTGACTGGGATACGCAGTATTTT. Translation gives CASRLDWDTQYF.

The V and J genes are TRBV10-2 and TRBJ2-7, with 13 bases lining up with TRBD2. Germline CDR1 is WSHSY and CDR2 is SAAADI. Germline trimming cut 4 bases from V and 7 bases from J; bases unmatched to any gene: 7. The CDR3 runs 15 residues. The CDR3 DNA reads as TGCGCCAGCAGTGGACTAGCGGGAGGTAGTAGGGAGCAGTACTTC. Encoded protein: CASSGLAGGSREQYF.

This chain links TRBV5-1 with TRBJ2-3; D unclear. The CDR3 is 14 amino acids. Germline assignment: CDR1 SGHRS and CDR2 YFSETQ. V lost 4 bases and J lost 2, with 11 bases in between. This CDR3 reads CASSTGPNTDTQYF. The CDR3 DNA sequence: TGCGCCAGCAGCACCGGACCTAACACAGATACGCAGTATTTT.